A single sample gave rise to the 18 T cell receptor beta chains below, sequenced in a study of early T cells in non-severe SARS-CoV-2 infection. In TCRdb, the 5' RACE reads were re-called with MiXCR into one record per CDR3 protein. The table lists approximately 89,000 distinct CDR3 sequences, 11% to 15% of them singletons. Material for sequencing was whole blood. The receptors stem from an adult who was a healthcare worker with PCR-confirmed SARS-CoV-2 infection or an uninfected control (not recorded which).

Many counts were recorded for this clonotype. The chain links TRBV3-1 to TRBJ2-7; D possibly matches TRBD1 or TRBD2 (6 bases each). Germline CDR1 LGHDT, CDR2 YNNKEL (reference sequence). Trimming took off 2 bases at V and 6 bases at J, with 14 bases between the two ends. This CDR3 has 14 amino acids. The CDR3 loop is CASSQSGASLEQYF. CDR3 sequence (DNA): TGTGCCAGCAGCCAATCGGGGGCCTCCCTCGAGCAGTACTTC.

Ten or more counts support this clonotype. This rearrangement joins TRBV11-2 to TRBJ2-2, with 12 nucleotides matching TRBD2. V lost 5 bases and J lost 4; bases outside the gene matches: 11. This CDR3 has 18 amino acids. CDR1 and CDR2 from the germline V gene are SGHAT and FQNNGV. DNA for the CDR3: TGTGCCAGCAGCCGCCTCCTCCTAGCGGGAGGGGGCACCGGGGAGCTGTTTTTT. Amino acid sequence: CASSRLLLAGGGTGELFF.

The rearrangement joins TRBV14 to TRBJ2-2; D gene ambiguous. Germline values: CDR1 SGHDN, CDR2 FVKESK. The CDR3 has 11 amino acids. Here the CDR3 reads CGFLNTGELFF. CDR3 nucleotide sequence: TGTGGATTTCTGAACACCGGGGAGCTGTTTTTT.

CDR3 residues: CASSLGVMPEQFF. DNA for the CDR3: TGTGCCAGCAGCTTAGGGGTGATGCCAGAGCAGTTCTTC. The genes are TRBV7-6 and TRBJ2-1; no definite D call. CDR3 length: 13 residues. Trimming took 1 base from V and 10 from J, leaving 11 bases between them. Germline V gene data show CDR1 as SGHVS and CDR2 as FNYEAQ.

There are a few counts of this clonotype. The V call is TRBV7-9, the J call TRBJ2-1, with unresolved D. V lost 3 bases and J lost 6, with 12 bases in between. Germline values: CDR1 SEHNR, CDR2 FQNEAQ (reference sequence). The CDR3 is 14 residues long. The CDR3, as DNA: TGTGCCAGCAGCTTCGATTTACTGAGCAATGAGCAGTTCTTC. Translated: CASSFDLLSNEQFF.

This clonotype has ten or more counts. This chain links TRBV28 with TRBJ2-7; D may be TRBD1 (6 bases). V lost 3 bases, J lost 9 bases, and 9 bases lay in between. Germline V gene data show CDR1 as MDHEN and CDR2 as SYDVKM. The CDR3 sequence is 11 residues long. In nucleotides, the CDR3 is TGTGCCAGCAGTTTTGACAGGCTGCAGTACTTC. Its translation: CASSFDRLQYF. Complete variable domain (other parts from reference TRBV28 and TRBJ2-7): DVKVTQSSRYLVKRTGEKVFLECVQDMDHENMFWYRQDPGLGLRLIYFSYDVKMKEKGDIPEGYSVSREKKERFSLILESASTNQTSMYLCASSFDRLQYFGPGTRLTVT.

Many counts were recorded for this clonotype. The chain joins TRBV6-1 to TRBJ2-2; 7 nucleotides line up with TRBD2. Germline V gene sequence: CDR1 MNHNS, CDR2 SASEGT. The CDR3 is 16 amino acids. J gave up 2 bases and V 1 base, and 4 bases lay outside the gene matches. DNA for the CDR3: TGTGCCAGCAGTGAAGGCTGGGGGGGAAACACCGGGGAGCTGTTTTTT. It specifies CASSEGWGGNTGELFF.

This clonotype appeared a few times. CDR3 loop: CASSTLSGGIYGYTF. DNA for the CDR3: TGCGCCAGCAGTACATTAAGCGGGGGTATCTATGGCTACACCTTC. The V call is TRBV4-1, the J call TRBJ1-2; D might be TRBD1 (5 bases). CDR3 length: 15 amino acids. From germline, CDR1 is MGHRA and CDR2 YSYEKL. The V and J ends lost 6 bases and 4 bases respectively, with 18 bases between them.

The rearrangement uses TRBV29-1 and TRBJ2-1, with a possible D match to TRBD2 (5 bases). The CDR3 contains 13 residues. The V and J ends lost 2 bases and 4 bases respectively, with 9 bases between them. CDR1 is SQVTM, CDR2 ANQGSEA, per germline. Here the CDR3 DNA reads TGCAGCGTTGAACAGACGGGATACAATGAGCAGTTCTTC. Its protein product is CSVEQTGYNEQFF.

J is TRBJ1-6 and V is TRBV2, with a weak D call TRBD1 (6 bases). Trimming cost V 2 bases and J 6 bases, with 8 bases left between them. This CDR3 has 14 amino acids. Looked up from germline, CDR1 is SNHLY and CDR2 is FYNNEI. CDR3 residues: CASSELGANSPLHF. The DNA for the CDR3 is TGTGCCAGCAGTGAACTGGGGGCTAATTCACCCCTCCACTTT.

This clonotype was picked up many times. One junction end does not reproduce the germline sequence, and a read error may be involved. The V gene is TRBV12-3 or TRBV12-4, the J gene TRBJ2-7; D remains unclear. CDR3 size: 11 residues. In DNA form, the CDR3 reads TGTGCCAGCAGTTTCTCCTCCGAGCAGTACTTC. Residues: CASSFSSEQYF.

The J gene is TRBJ2-6, the V gene TRBV27; 10 positions match TRBD1. V was pared by 5 bases and J by 6 bases, with 4 bases of the junction left unmatched. CDR1 and CDR2 (germline): MNHEY, SMNVEV (reference sequence). The CDR3 has 15 residues. CDR3 sequence reads: CASSPDRGPANVLTF. In DNA, the CDR3 is TGTGCCAGCAGTCCAGACAGGGGGCCGGCCAACGTCCTGACTTTC.

Ten or more counts support this clonotype. The chain carries TRBV28 and TRBJ1-1, with 8 bases that match TRBD1. The CDR3 has 16 amino acids. J gave up 0 bases and V 4 bases, and 7 bases lay outside the gene matches. Germline CDR1 is MDHEN and CDR2 is SYDVKM. CDR3 in amino acids: CASSSASTGVNTEAFF. DNA of the CDR3: TGTGCCAGCAGTTCGGCCTCGACAGGGGTGAACACTGAAGCTTTCTTT.

This clonotype was detected many times. One end of the junction fails to match germline, which may point to a read error. V is TRBV29-1 and J is TRBJ2-4; no clear D gene. The CDR3 totals 11 residues. Germline assignment: CDR1 SQVTM and CDR2 ANQGSEA. Here the CDR3 reads CSADTTSTTIF. In nucleotides, the CDR3 is TGCAGCGCAGACACAACATCCACAACGATCTTC.

This clonotype turned up a few times. This chain joins TRBV19 and TRBJ2-7; 8 bases fit TRBD2. Germline values: CDR1 LNHDA, CDR2 SQIVND (reference sequence). The CDR3 is 14 residues long. After removal of 3 bases from V and 5 bases from J, the junction contained 6 bases not matched to a gene. CDR3 in amino acids: CASSMGRREDEQYF. For the CDR3, the DNA is TGTGCCAGTAGTATGGGGCGGCGGGAGGACGAGCAGTACTTC. The variable domain in full, with the rest retrieved from reference TRBV19 and TRBJ2-7, is DGGITQSPKYLFRKEGQNVTLSCEQNLNHDAMYWYRQDPGQGLRLIYYSQIVNDFQKGDIAEGYSVSREKKESFPLTVTSAQKNPTAFYLCASSMGRREDEQYFGPGTRLTVT.

Here the CDR3 reads CASRQAVRYEQFF. The CDR3 region has the DNA TGTGCCAGCAGACAAGCGGTACGGTATGAGCAGTTCTTC. V gene TRBV11-3 combines with J gene TRBJ2-1; the D gene is possibly TRBD2 (5 bases). The CDR3 covers 13 residues. V dropped 6 bases and J dropped 8 bases, with 14 bases sitting between them. Germline CDR1 reads SGHNT; CDR2 reads YENEEA.

This sequence joins TRBV27 and TRBJ2-7; TRBD1 aligns across 9 bases. V shed 3 bases, J shed 3 bases, and the junction held 9 bases outside the gene matches. This CDR3 has 16 amino acids. Germline V CDR1 and CDR2: MNHEY, SMNVEV (reference sequence). The CDR3 coding sequence is TGTGCCAGCAGTTTTGTTGACCACAGGGGGCGCTACGAGCAGTACTTC. This codes for CASSFVDHRGRYEQYF.

This chain uses TRBV5-1 with TRBJ2-1; D unresolved. Germline V gene data show CDR1 as SGHRS and CDR2 as YFSETQ. V lost 4 bases and J 0 bases, leaving 14 bases between the germline ends. This CDR3 is built from 16 residues. The CDR3, as DNA: TGCGCCAGCAGCGGAATAGGCGGAAACTCCTACAATGAGCAGTTCTTC. It translates to CASSGIGGNSYNEQFF.